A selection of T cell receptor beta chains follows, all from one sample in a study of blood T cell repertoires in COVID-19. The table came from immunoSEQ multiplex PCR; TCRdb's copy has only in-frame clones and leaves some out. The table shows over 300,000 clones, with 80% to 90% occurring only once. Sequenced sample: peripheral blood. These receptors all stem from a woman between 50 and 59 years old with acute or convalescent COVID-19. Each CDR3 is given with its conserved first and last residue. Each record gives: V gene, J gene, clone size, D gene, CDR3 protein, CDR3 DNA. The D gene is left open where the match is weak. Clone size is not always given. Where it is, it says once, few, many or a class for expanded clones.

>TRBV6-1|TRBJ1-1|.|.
CASSENRLNTEAFF
TGTGCCAGCAGTGAAAACAGACTGAACACTGAAGCTTTCTTT
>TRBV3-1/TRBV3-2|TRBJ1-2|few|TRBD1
CASSQEGDRVGYTF
TGTGCCAGCAGCCAAGAGGGCGACAGGGTCGGCTACACCTTC
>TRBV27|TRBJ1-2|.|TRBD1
CASSFSGQGYGYTF
TGTGCCAGCAGTTTCTCCGGACAGGGTTATGGCTACACCTTC
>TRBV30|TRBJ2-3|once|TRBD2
CAWSGRSGLGDTQYF
TGTGCCTGGAGTGGTCGTAGCGGGCTAGGAGATACGCAGTATTTT
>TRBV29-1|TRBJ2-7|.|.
CSVGGRPPSYEQYF
TGCAGCGTTGGGGGGCGTCCACCCTCCTACGAGCAGTACTTC
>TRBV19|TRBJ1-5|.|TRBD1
CASRPRTGAGQPQHF
TGTGCCAGTAGACCGAGGACAGGGGCTGGGCAGCCCCAGCATTTT
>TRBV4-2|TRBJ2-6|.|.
CASSQAGVGANVLTF
TGTGCCAGCAGCCAAGCGGGTGTGGGGGCCAACGTCCTGACTTTC
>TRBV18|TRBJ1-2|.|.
CASSQTGGYGYTF
TGTGCCAGCTCACAAACTGGAGGGTATGGCTACACCTTC
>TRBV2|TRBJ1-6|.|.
CASAWTENSPLHF
TGTGCCAGCGCCTGGACAGAAAATTCACCCCTCCACTTT
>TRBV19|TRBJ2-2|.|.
CASTQAYGGELFF
TGTGCCAGTACCCAGGCGTATGGCGGGGAGCTGTTTTTT
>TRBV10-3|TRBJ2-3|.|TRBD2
CAISESGQRGGQFPDTQYF
TGTGCCATCAGTGAGTCGGGGCAGCGGGGGGGCCAGTTCCCAGATACGCAGTATTTT
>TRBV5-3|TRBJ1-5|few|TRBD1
CARILRQGAQPQHF
TGTGCCAGAATCCTAAGACAGGGGGCTCAGCCCCAGCATTTT
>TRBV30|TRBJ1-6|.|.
CACRTGGNSPLHF
TGTGCCTGCCGGACCGGGGGGAATTCACCCCTCCACTTT
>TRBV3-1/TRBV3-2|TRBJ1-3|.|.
CASSQDRVAGNTIYF
TGTGCCAGCAGCCAAGACAGGGTTGCTGGAAACACCATATATTTT
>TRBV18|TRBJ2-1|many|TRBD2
CASSPTSGGANEQFF
TGTGCCAGCTCACCGACTAGCGGGGGGGCCAATGAGCAGTTCTTC
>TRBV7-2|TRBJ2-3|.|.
CASSELGIDTQYF
TGTGCCAGCAGCGAACTAGGGATAGATACGCAGTATTTT
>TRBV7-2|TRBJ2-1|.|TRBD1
CASSWDREANEQFF
TGTGCCAGCAGCTGGGACAGGGAGGCGAATGAGCAGTTCTTC
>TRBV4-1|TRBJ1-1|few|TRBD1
CASSSNGRDRMNTEAFF
TGCGCCAGCAGCTCAAACGGGCGGGACAGGATGAACACTGAAGCTTTCTTT
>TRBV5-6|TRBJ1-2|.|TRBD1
CASSLFGTGVTNYGYTF
TGTGCCAGCAGCTTGTTCGGGACAGGGGTAACTAACTATGGCTACACCTTC